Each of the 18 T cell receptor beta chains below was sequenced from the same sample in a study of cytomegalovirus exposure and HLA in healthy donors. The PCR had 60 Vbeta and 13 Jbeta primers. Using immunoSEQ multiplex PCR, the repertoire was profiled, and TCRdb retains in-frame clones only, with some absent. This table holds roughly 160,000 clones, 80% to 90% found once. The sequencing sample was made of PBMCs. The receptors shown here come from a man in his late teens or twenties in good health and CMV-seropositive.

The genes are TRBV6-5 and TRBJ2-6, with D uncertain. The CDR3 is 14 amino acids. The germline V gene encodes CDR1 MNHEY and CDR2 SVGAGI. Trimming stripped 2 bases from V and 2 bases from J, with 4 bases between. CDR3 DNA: TGTGCCAGCAGTTACCGTACTGGGGCCAACGTCCTGACTTTC. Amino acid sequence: CASSYRTGANVLTF.

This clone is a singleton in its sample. The CDR3 here is CASSTPAGEQYF. CDR3 DNA sequence: TGTGCCAGCAGCACACCTGCGGGCGAGCAGTACTTC. The genes are TRBV7-2 and TRBJ2-7; perhaps TRBD2 as D (5 bases). The CDR3 length is 12 residues. Trimming shortened V by 5 bases and J by 6 bases, and 11 bases separated the two germline ends. CDR1 is SGHTA and CDR2 is FQGNSA in the germline V gene.

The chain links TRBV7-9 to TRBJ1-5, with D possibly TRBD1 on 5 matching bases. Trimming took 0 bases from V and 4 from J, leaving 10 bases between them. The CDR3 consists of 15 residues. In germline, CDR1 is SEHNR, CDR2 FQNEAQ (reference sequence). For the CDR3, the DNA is TGTGCCAGCAGCTTAGCAGCGGGGGTAAATCAGCCCCAGCATTTT. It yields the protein CASSLAAGVNQPQHF.

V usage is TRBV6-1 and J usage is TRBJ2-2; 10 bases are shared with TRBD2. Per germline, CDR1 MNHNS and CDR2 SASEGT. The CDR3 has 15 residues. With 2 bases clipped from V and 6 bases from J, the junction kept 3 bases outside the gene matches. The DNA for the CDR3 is TGTGCCAGCAGTGAATCTAGCGGGGGCCCCGGGGAGCTGTTTTTT. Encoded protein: CASSESSGGPGELFF.

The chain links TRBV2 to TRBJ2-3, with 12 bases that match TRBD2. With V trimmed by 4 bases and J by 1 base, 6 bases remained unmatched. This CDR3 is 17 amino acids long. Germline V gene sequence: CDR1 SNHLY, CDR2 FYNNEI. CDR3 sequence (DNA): TGTGCCAGCAGTGCCCTAGCGGGGGGGTGGGGCACAGATACGCAGTATTTT. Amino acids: CASSALAGGWGTDTQYF.

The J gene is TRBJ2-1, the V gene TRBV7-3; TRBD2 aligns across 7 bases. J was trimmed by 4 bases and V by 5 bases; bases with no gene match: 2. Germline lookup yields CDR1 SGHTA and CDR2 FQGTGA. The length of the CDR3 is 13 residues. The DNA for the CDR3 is TGTGCCAGCAGCCGGGGGGAGTACAATGAGCAGTTCTTC. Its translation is CASSRGEYNEQFF.

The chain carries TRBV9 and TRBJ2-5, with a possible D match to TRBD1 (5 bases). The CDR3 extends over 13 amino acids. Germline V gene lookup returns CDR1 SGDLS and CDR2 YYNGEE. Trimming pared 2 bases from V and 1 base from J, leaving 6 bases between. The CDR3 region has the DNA TGTGCCAGCAGCGTGGGGCCCCAAGAGACCCAGTACTTC. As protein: CASSVGPQETQYF.

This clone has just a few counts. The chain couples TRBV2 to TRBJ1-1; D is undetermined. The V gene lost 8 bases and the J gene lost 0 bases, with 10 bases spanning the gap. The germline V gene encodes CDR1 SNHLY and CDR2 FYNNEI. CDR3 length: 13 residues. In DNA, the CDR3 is TGTGCCAGCCAGCGGGAAATGAACACTGAAGCTTTCTTT. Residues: CASQREMNTEAFF.

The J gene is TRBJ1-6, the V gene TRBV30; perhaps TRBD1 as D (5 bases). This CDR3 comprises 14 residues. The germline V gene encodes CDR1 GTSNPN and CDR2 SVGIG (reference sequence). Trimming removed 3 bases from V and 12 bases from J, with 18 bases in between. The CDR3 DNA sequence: TGTGCCTGGAGGGAACGGACAATGAGTTTACCCCTCCACTTT. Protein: CAWRERTMSLPLHF.

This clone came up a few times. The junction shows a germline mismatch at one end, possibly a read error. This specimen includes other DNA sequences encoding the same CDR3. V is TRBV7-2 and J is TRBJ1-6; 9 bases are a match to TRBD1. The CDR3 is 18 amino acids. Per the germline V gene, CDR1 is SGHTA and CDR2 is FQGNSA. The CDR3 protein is CASSPGTGYWSYNSPLHF. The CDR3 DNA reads TGTGCCAGCAGCCCAGGGACAGGGTATTGGTCCTATAATTCCCCCCTCCACTTT.

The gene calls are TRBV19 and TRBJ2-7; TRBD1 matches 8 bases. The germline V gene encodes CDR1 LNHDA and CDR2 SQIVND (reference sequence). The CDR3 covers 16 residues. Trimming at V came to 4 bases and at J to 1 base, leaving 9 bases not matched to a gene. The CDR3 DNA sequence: TGTGCCAGTAGTAGTCGCCGACAGGGGCAATCCTACGAGCAGTACTTC. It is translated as CASSSRRQGQSYEQYF.

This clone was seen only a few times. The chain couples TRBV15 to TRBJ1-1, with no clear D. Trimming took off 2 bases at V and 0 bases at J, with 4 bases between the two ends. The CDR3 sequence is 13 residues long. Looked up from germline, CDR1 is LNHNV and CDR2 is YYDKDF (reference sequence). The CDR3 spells CATSRIMNTEAFF. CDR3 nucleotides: TGTGCCACCAGCAGAATTATGAACACTGAAGCTTTCTTT.

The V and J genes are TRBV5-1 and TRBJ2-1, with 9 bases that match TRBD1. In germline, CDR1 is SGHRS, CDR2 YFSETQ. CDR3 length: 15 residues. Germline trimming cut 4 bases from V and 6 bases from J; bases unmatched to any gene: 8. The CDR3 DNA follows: TGCGCCAGCAGCCCGGGGACAGGGTCGGGCAATGAGCAGTTCTTC. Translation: CASSPGTGSGNEQFF.

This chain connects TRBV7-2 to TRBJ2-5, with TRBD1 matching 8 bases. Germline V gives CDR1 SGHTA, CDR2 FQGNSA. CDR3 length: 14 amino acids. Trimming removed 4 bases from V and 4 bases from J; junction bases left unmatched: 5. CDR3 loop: CASSSDRGAETQYF. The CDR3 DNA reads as TGTGCCAGCAGCTCTGACAGGGGAGCAGAGACCCAGTACTTC.

The CDR3 reads CASSIDRDRVNTGELFF. The CDR3 DNA follows: TGTGCCAGTAGTATAGATCGGGACAGGGTGAACACCGGGGAGCTGTTTTTT. This rearrangement joins TRBV19 to TRBJ2-2; 9 nucleotides agree with TRBD1. J gave up 1 base and V 0 bases, and 3 bases lay outside the gene matches. This CDR3 has 17 amino acids. CDR1 is LNHDA and CDR2 is SQIVND in the germline V gene (reference sequence).

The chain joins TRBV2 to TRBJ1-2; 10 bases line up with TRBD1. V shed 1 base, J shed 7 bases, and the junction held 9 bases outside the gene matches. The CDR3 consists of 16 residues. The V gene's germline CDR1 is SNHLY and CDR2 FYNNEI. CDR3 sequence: CASSEGRGDRGFGYTF. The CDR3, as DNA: TGTGCCAGCAGTGAAGGACGGGGGGACAGGGGCTTTGGCTACACCTTC.

The CDR3 bases are TGTGCCAGCAATGATAGAGGAGAGACCCAGTACTTC. Protein sequence: CASNDRGETQYF. V and J are TRBV2 and TRBJ2-5; no definite D call. The germline CDR1 and CDR2 sequences are SNHLY and FYNNEI. The CDR3 has 12 amino acids. Trimming took off 7 bases at V and 4 bases at J, with 10 bases between the two ends.

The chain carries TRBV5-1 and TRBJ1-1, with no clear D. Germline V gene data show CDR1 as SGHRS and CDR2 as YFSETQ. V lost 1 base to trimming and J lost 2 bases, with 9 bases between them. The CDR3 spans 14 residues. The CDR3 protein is CASSLQAINTEAFF. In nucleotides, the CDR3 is TGCGCCAGCAGCTTGCAGGCAATAAACACTGAAGCTTTCTTT. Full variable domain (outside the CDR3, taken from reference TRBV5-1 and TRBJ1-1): KAGVTQTPRYLIKTRGQQVTLSCSPISGHRSVSWYQQTPGQGLQFLFEYFSETQRNKGNFPGRFSGRQFSNSRSEMNVSTLELGDSALYLCASSLQAINTEAFFGQGTRLTVV.